Listed below are T cell receptor beta chains from one sample, sequenced in a study of radiation and T cells in renal cell carcinoma. Repertoires were generated with immunoSEQ multiplex PCR, while TCRdb's copy carries only in-frame clones and drops some. The sample shows some 20,000 clones, over 50% of them seen only once. The sequencing here drew on tumor tissue, taken from a patient whose treatment was nephrectomy without radiotherapy. These receptors were collected from a man aged 45-60 years with renal cell carcinoma. The CDR3 runs from the conserved cysteine through the conserved F or W. D genes are given only for firm matches. The listing skips clone size in some rows; elsewhere it reads once, few, many or a size class.

TRBJ2-1 TRBV7-2 TRBD2 NA CASSLAGTRNEQFF TGTGCCAGCAGCTTAGCTGGGACTAGAAATGAGCAGTTCTTC
TRBJ2-5 TRBV6-5 TRBD1 few CASSYRDRGQETQYF TGTGCCAGCAGTTACCGGGACAGGGGACAAGAGACCCAGTACTTC
TRBJ1-5 TRBV9 NA NA CASSSGGVRSPQHF TGTGCCAGCAGCAGTGGGGGGGTGCGGTCGCCCCAGCATTTT
TRBJ1-3 TRBV30 NA NA CAWSVIGGWGNTIYF TGTGCCTGGAGTGTAATCGGGGGGTGGGGAAACACCATATATTTT
TRBJ1-6 TRBV10-3 NA NA CATARHEAEDNSPLHF TGTGCCACAGCGAGACACGAAGCAGAGGATAATTCACCCCTCCACTTT
TRBJ1-2 TRBV9 NA few CASSWGGSNYGYTF TGTGCCAGCAGTTGGGGGGGCAGTAACTATGGCTACACCTTC
TRBJ2-3 TRBV5-1 NA NA CASSNPSSTDTQYF TGCGCCAGCAGCAACCCCTCTAGCACAGATACGCAGTATTTT
TRBJ1-2 TRBV5-6 TRBD1 NA CASSFGTVYGYTF TGTGCCAGCAGCTTCGGGACAGTCTATGGCTACACCTTC
TRBJ1-1 TRBV6-5 NA few CASSLGGNTEAFF TGTGCCAGCAGTTTGGGGGGGAACACTGAAGCTTTCTTT
TRBJ1-2 TRBV30 TRBD1 NA CAFGQGVNYGYTF TGTGCCTTCGGACAGGGGGTTAACTATGGCTACACCTTC
TRBJ2-5 TRBV7-2 TRBD2 NA CASSLGRLAGVGETQYF TGTGCCAGCAGCTTAGGCCGCCTAGCGGGAGTGGGAGAGACCCAGTACTTC
TRBJ1-1 TRBV7-9 NA NA CASTHDRTEAFF TGTGCCAGCACCCATGATCGGACTGAAGCTTTCTTT
TRBJ1-1 TRBV30 TRBD1 NA CAWSRDRGWAEAFF TGTGCCTGGAGCCGGGACAGAGGTTGGGCTGAAGCTTTCTTT
TRBJ2-5 TRBV4-3 TRBD2 medium-sized CASSQAGSGSAETQYF TGCGCCAGCAGCCAAGCTGGTAGCGGGAGTGCGGAGACCCAGTACTTC
TRBJ1-2 TRBV7-2 NA NA CASSLGGGHFYGYTF TGTGCCAGCAGCTTAGGGGGTGGACACTTCTATGGCTACACCTTC
TRBJ2-7 TRBV27 TRBD2 NA CASSSRTSGVTYEQYF TGTGCCAGCAGTTCAAGGACTAGCGGAGTAACCTACGAGCAGTACTTC
TRBJ1-2 TRBV13 NA NA CASSPTTGVFF TGTGCCAGCAGCCCCACCACTGGGGTCTTCTTC
TRBJ2-7 TRBV5-4 NA once CASSLGSSYEQYF TGTGCCAGCAGCCTAGGAAGCTCCTACGAGCAGTACTTC
TRBJ1-4 TRBV6-5 NA NA CASSSPTVNEKLFF TGTGCCAGCAGTTCGCCGACAGTTAATGAAAAACTGTTTTTT
TRBJ1-2 TRBV6-5 NA NA CASRVLAGAIYGYTF TGTGCCAGCAGAGTGTTGGCGGGGGCCATCTATGGCTACACCTTC
TRBJ2-5 TRBV5-6 TRBD2 NA CASSWGPLAAQETQYF TGTGCCAGCAGCTGGGGTCCGCTAGCGGCTCAAGAGACCCAGTACTTC
TRBJ1-1 TRBV9 NA NA CASSVGDEAFF TGTGCCAGCAGCGTAGGGGATGAAGCTTTCTTT
TRBJ1-5 TRBV6-1 NA NA CASSYNSNQPQHF TGTGCCAGCAGTTATAATAGCAATCAGCCCCAGCATTTT
TRBJ2-2 TRBV5-1 TRBD1 NA CASSWTGGAGTGELFF TGCGCCAGCAGCTGGACAGGGGGCGCGGGAACCGGGGAGCTGTTTTTT
TRBJ2-7 TRBV7-2 NA NA CASSSIYYEQYF TGTGCCAGCAGCTCGATCTACTACGAGCAGTACTTC
TRBJ2-7 TRBV15 NA NA CATSRGTEFSNEQYF TGTGCCACCAGCAGAGGGACGGAATTTTCGAACGAGCAGTACTTC
TRBJ1-1 TRBV6-5 NA NA CASSQSRNTEAFF TGTGCCAGCAGCCAAAGCAGGAACACTGAAGCTTTCTTT
TRBJ2-1 TRBV4-3 NA NA CASSLAGSPNEQFF TGCGCCAGCAGCCTTGCTGGAAGTCCTAATGAGCAGTTCTTC
TRBJ1-1 TRBV5-4 NA NA CASSLWNTEAFF TGTGCCAGCAGCCTGTGGAACACTGAAGCTTTCTTT
TRBJ2-3 TRBV29-1 NA NA CSVERSSGVADTQYF TGCAGCGTTGAACGCTCATCGGGGGTTGCAGATACGCAGTATTTT
TRBJ1-1 TRBV9 TRBD1 few CASSYQGTGAEAFF TGTGCCAGCAGCTATCAAGGGACAGGGGCTGAAGCTTTCTTT
TRBJ1-2 TRBV6-6 NA NA CASRTLAQANYGYTF TGTGCCAGCAGGACCCTTGCGCAGGCGAACTATGGCTACACCTTC
TRBJ1-2 TRBV19 NA few CATRTDLYGYTF TGTGCCACTCGGACAGATCTTTATGGCTACACCTTC
TRBJ2-7 TRBV7-2 NA NA CASSFSIDNYEQYF TGTGCCAGCAGCTTTTCAATAGATAACTACGAGCAGTACTTC
TRBJ1-2 TRBV20-1 NA medium-sized CSARVQYGYTF TGCAGTGCTAGAGTACAGTATGGCTACACCTTC
TRBJ2-1 TRBV7-8 NA NA CASSLARIYNEQFF TGTGCCAGCAGCTTAGCACGCATATACAATGAGCAGTTCTTC
TRBJ2-2 TRBV6-6 NA NA CAGGLSTGELFF TGTGCCGGGGGCCTATCCACCGGGGAGCTGTTTTTT
TRBJ2-1 TRBV2 TRBD2 NA CASSSGGAYNEQFF TGTGCCAGCAGTAGCGGGGGGGCCTACAATGAGCAGTTCTTC
TRBJ2-5 TRBV15 TRBD2 NA CATSPTLSGRGETQYF TGTGCCACCAGCCCAACACTTAGCGGGAGAGGGGAGACCCAGTACTTC
TRBJ2-2 TRBV6-5 NA many CASSSLEDGELFF TGTGCCAGCAGTTCACTGGAGGACGGGGAGCTGTTTTTT
TRBJ1-6 TRBV5-5 NA NA CASSLGSYTGSPLHF TGTGCCAGCAGCCTGGGCTCATATACAGGTTCACCCCTCCACTTT
TRBJ1-2 TRBV7-2 NA few CASSPRAARGYTF TGTGCCAGCAGCCCTCGGGCCGCGAGGGGCTACACCTTC
TRBJ2-1 TRBV10-3 TRBD2 few CAISDVGGTRYNEQFF TGTGCCATCAGTGATGTTGGAGGGACTAGGTACAATGAGCAGTTCTTC
TRBJ2-7 TRBV14 NA NA CASSTLDPSFEQYF TGTGCCAGCAGCACGTTAGACCCTTCGTTTGAGCAGTACTTC
TRBJ1-3 TRBV2 NA NA CASSLTGNTIYF TGTGCCAGCAGTTTAACAGGAAACACCATATATTTT
TRBJ1-1 TRBV19 NA NA CASMGESSNTEAFF TGTGCCAGTATGGGGGAGAGTTCGAACACTGAAGCTTTCTTT
TRBJ2-2 TRBV14 NA NA CASSTRRGGELFF TGTGCCAGCAGCACCCGAAGAGGCGGGGAGCTGTTTTTT
TRBJ2-3 TRBV15 TRBD2 NA CATSRDPGPGGADTQYF TGTGCCACCAGCAGAGATCCCGGCCCGGGAGGTGCAGATACGCAGTATTTT
TRBJ1-2 TRBV6-5 NA NA CASSYSQASNYGYTF TGTGCCAGCAGTTACAGCCAGGCCTCGAACTATGGCTACACCTTC
TRBJ1-2 TRBV9 NA NA CASSREGGSVYGYTF TGTGCCAGCAGCAGGGAGGGGGGATCAGTCTATGGCTACACCTTC
TRBJ1-3 TRBV7-2 NA NA CASSLSVSGNTIYF TGTGCCAGCAGCTTATCCGTCTCTGGAAACACCATATATTTT
TRBJ1-4 TRBV2 NA NA CASSEVVRNEKLFF TGTGCCAGCAGTGAAGTGGTCAGGAATGAAAAACTGTTTTTT
TRBJ2-2 TRBV7-2 NA NA CASSLDLVWGSARGELFF TGTGCCAGCAGCTTAGATTTGGTTTGGGGCAGCGCCAGGGGGGAGCTGTTTTTT
TRBJ2-5 TRBV7-6 TRBD2 NA CASSQTSEGTQYF TGTGCCAGCAGCCAGACTAGCGAAGGGACCCAGTACTTC
TRBJ1-1 TRBV19 NA NA CASSRAGELNTEAFF TGTGCCAGTAGCCGAGCGGGGGAACTGAACACTGAAGCTTTCTTT
TRBJ2-3 TRBV7-3 NA many CASSSGARGTDTQYF TGTGCCAGCAGCTCAGGCGCAAGGGGAACAGATACGCAGTATTTT
TRBJ2-5 TRBV6-5 NA NA CASSSPGQPWQETQYF TGTGCCAGCAGTTCACCGGGACAACCGTGGCAAGAGACCCAGTACTTC
TRBJ2-7 TRBV10-3 TRBD1 NA CAIQGQGDYEQYF TGTGCCATCCAGGGACAGGGGGACTACGAGCAGTACTTC
TRBJ2-1 TRBV11-2 NA NA CASSLGREIYNEQFF TGTGCCAGCAGCTTAGGCAGGGAAATCTACAATGAGCAGTTCTTC